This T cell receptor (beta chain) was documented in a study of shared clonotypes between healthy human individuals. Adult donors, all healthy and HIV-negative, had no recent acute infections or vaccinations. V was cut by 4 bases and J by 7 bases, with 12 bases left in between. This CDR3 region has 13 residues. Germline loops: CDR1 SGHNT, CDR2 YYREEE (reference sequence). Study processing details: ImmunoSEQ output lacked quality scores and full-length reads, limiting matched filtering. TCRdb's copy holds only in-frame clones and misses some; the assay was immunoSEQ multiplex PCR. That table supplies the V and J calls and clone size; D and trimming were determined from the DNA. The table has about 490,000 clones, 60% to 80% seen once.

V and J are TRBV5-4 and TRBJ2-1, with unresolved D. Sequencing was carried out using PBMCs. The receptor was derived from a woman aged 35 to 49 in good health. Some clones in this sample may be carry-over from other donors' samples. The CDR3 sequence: CASSPPDLNEQFF. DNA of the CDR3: TGTGCCAGCAGCCCCCCCGACCTGAATGAGCAGTTCTTC.